What follows are 31 T cell receptor beta chains derived from one specimen sequenced in a study of cytomegalovirus exposure and HLA in healthy donors. It was with 60 Vbeta and 13 Jbeta primers that the PCR ran. Assay used: immunoSEQ multiplex PCR; TCRdb lists only in-frame clones, some missing. The table records tens of thousands of clones, less than 90% of them present only once. Sequenced input: PBMCs. The receptors derive from a female donor in good health and CMV-seronegative.

The chain uses TRBV7-2 and TRBJ2-6; D is possibly TRBD2 (5 bases). The CDR3 is made up of 16 amino acids. Germline CDR1 SGHTA, CDR2 FQGNSA. Trimming took 5 bases from V and 0 from J, leaving 11 bases between them. The CDR3 coding sequence is TGTGCCAGCAGCCCCTGGACTTCCTCTGGGGCCAACGTCCTGACTTTC. Translating gives CASSPWTSSGANVLTF.

The J gene is TRBJ1-1, the V gene TRBV5-1, with 10 bases matching TRBD1. Germline V gene lookup returns CDR1 SGHRS and CDR2 YFSETQ. The ends lost 4 bases at V and 7 bases at J; junction bases unmatched: 4. The CDR3 contains 13 residues. The CDR3 spells CASSPGTGVEAFF. CDR3 coding DNA: TGCGCCAGCAGCCCCGGGACAGGGGTTGAAGCTTTCTTT.

The chain combines TRBV11-2 with TRBJ1-1, with 9 bases fitting TRBD1. Germline lookup yields CDR1 SGHAT and CDR2 FQNNGV. The CDR3 sequence is 15 residues long. V lost 1 base, J lost 7 bases, and 7 bases stayed unmatched. Written as DNA, the CDR3 is TGTGCCAGCAGCTTAGTCGGGACAGGGACCCTTGAAGCTTTCTTT. Its protein product is CASSLVGTGTLEAFF. Full variable domain (rest looked up from reference TRBV11-2 and TRBJ1-1): EAGVAQSPRYKIIEKRQSVAFWCNPISGHATLYWYQQILGQGPKLLIQFQNNGVVDDSQLPKDRFSAERLKGVDSTLKIQPAKLEDSAVYLCASSLVGTGTLEAFFGQGTRLTVV.

The genes are TRBV7-3 and TRBJ2-2; 9 nucleotides line up with TRBD1. The ends lost 4 bases at V and 4 bases at J; junction bases unmatched: 1. CDR1 and CDR2 from the germline V gene are SGHTA and FQGTGA. CDR3 size: 14 residues. This chain's CDR3 is CASSSGQGTGELFF. CDR3 nucleotides: TGTGCCAGCAGCTCGGGACAGGGCACCGGGGAGCTGTTTTTT. Drawing the rest from reference TRBV7-3 and TRBJ2-2, the complete variable domain is GAGVSQTPSNKVTEKGKYVELRCDPISGHTALYWYRQSLGQGPEFLIYFQGTGAADDSGLPNDRFFAVRPEGSVSTLKIQRTERGDSAVYLCASSSGQGTGELFFGEGSRLTVL.

The rearrangement links TRBV4-2 to TRBJ2-1, with 8 bases aligning to TRBD2. Germline V gene lookup returns CDR1 LGHNA and CDR2 YNFKEQ. The CDR3 has 15 residues. The junction had 1 base not matched to a gene; V was cut back by 1 base and J by 2 bases. CDR3 sequence (DNA): TGTGCCAGCAGCCAAGGACTAGCGCCCTACAATGAGCAGTTCTTC. Amino acids: CASSQGLAPYNEQFF.

The chain links TRBV10-3 to TRBJ1-2; 12 bases agree with TRBD1. V shed 10 bases and J 8 bases; nucleotides not matched to a gene: 17. The CDR3 has 16 residues. Per germline, CDR1 ENHRY and CDR2 SYGVKD. CDR3 amino acids: CATHSGTGGNRKGYTF. The CDR3 DNA reads TGTGCCACTCATTCCGGGACAGGGGGCAACCGGAAGGGCTACACCTTC.

The table lists this clone with a few counts. The chain is built from TRBV5-5 and TRBJ2-5; D unresolved. This CDR3 contains 13 residues. CDR1 is SGHKS, CDR2 YYEKEE, per germline (reference sequence). The ends were cut back, 0 bases at V and 5 bases at J, with 8 bases in the middle. CDR3 in amino acids: CASSLALRETQYF. CDR3 bases: TGTGCCAGCAGCTTGGCCTTGCGGGAGACCCAGTACTTC.

The gene calls are TRBV4-1 and TRBJ1-4; no firm D call. Germline V lookup: CDR1 MGHRA, CDR2 YSYEKL. This CDR3 has 16 residues. Trimming took off 8 bases at V and 0 bases at J, with 16 bases between the two ends. The CDR3 DNA is TGCGCCAGCCGGGGTCTTTCCGCTGCAACTAATGAAAAACTGTTTTTT. This translates into CASRGLSAATNEKLFF.

Turning to this clone: Sequence at one end of the junction differs from germline and may be a read error. The genes are TRBV2 and TRBJ2-7; TRBD1 agrees at 10 bases. The V gene's germline CDR1 is SNHLY and CDR2 FYNNEI. This CDR3 is built from 15 residues. As DNA, the CDR3 is TGTGCCAGCAGAGAAGACAGGGGGCTCTCCTACGAGCAGTACTTC. This sequence encodes CASREDRGLSYEQYF.

The CDR3 loop reads CATSRDGQVAGNTIYF. CDR3 nucleotides: TGTGCCACCAGCAGAGATGGACAGGTGGCTGGAAACACCATATATTTT. This sequence joins TRBV15 and TRBJ1-3; 7 positions match TRBD1. This CDR3 spans 16 amino acids. V lost 0 bases, J lost 2 bases, and 4 bases stayed unmatched. The germline V gene has CDR1 LNHNV and CDR2 YYDKDF (reference sequence).

The chain carries TRBV30 and TRBJ2-7; 10 nucleotides align to TRBD2. CDR1 is GTSNPN, CDR2 SVGIG, per germline (reference sequence). The V and J ends lost 5 bases and 3 bases, in that order; junction bases with no gene match: 1. There are 12 residues in the CDR3. CDR3 nucleotide sequence: TGTGCCTGGTCTAGCGGGAGCTACGAGCAGTACTTC. As protein: CAWSSGSYEQYF.

V and J are TRBV11-2 and TRBJ2-3; D is possibly TRBD2 (5 bases). Germline values: CDR1 SGHAT, CDR2 FQNNGV. The CDR3 totals 15 residues. V was trimmed by 5 bases and J by 3 bases, leaving 15 bases between them. CDR3 region: CASSRTLLPTDTQYF. DNA of the CDR3: TGTGCCAGCAGCCGGACTCTGTTACCGACAGATACGCAGTATTTT.

J is TRBJ2-5 and V is TRBV29-1; perhaps TRBD2 as D (6 bases). The J call may be mistaken, given a closer DNA end match to TRBJ2-7. The CDR3 is 16 residues long. CDR1 and CDR2 from the germline V gene are SQVTM and ANQGSEA. The CDR3 sequence: CSVGGVLRHSSYEQYF. The CDR3 DNA follows: TGCAGCGTCGGAGGGGTTTTGAGACACAGCTCCTACGAGCAGTACTTC.

This clone has a handful of counts. This chain links TRBV28 with TRBJ1-3, with a weak D call TRBD1 (5 bases). CDR1 and CDR2 (germline): MDHEN, SYDVKM. CDR3 size: 14 residues. V lost 5 bases to trimming and J lost 4 bases, with 12 bases between them. As DNA, the CDR3 is TGTGCCAGCAGTCGGGGGACGCACGGAAACACCATATATTTT. It translates to CASSRGTHGNTIYF.

This chain uses TRBV19 with TRBJ2-1; the match to TRBD1 covers 7 bases. CDR3 length: 19 residues. The V segment lost 2 bases and the J segment 4 bases; nucleotides outside the gene matches: 17. CDR1 is LNHDA and CDR2 is SQIVND in the germline V gene (reference sequence). CDR3: CASSIFGGDSGNSYNEQFF. In nucleotides, the CDR3 is TGTGCCAGTAGTATATTTGGTGGGGACAGCGGAAACTCTTACAATGAGCAGTTCTTC.

The chain links TRBV27 to TRBJ2-5; D is possibly TRBD1 (6 bases). The J call may be in error: the DNA end matches TRBJ2-7 better. The CDR3 runs to 14 residues. Germline CDR1 and CDR2: MNHEY and SMNVEV (reference sequence). The CDR3 DNA reads as TGTGCCAGCAGTCCCCCAGGGGTTCCCTACGAGCAGTACTTC. Protein product: CASSPPGVPYEQYF.

Remarks on this clone: An end of the junction differs from the germline gene, which may be a read error. The chain has TRBV7-8 and TRBJ2-6; no definite D call. The CDR3 consists of 15 residues. Per the germline V gene, CDR1 is SGHVS and CDR2 is FQNEAQ. The CDR3 is CAGSPRQSGANVLTF. CDR3 bases: TGTGCCGGCAGCCCTCGACAATCTGGGGCCAACGTCCTGACTTTC.

The chain is built from TRBV5-1 and TRBJ1-2; D might be TRBD1 (5 bases). V was shortened by 4 bases and J by 4 bases, with 20 bases between the two germline ends. The CDR3 sequence is 16 residues long. CDR1 and CDR2 (germline): SGHRS, YFSETQ. The CDR3: CASSPQIGGTSYGYTF. CDR3 DNA: TGCGCCAGCAGCCCACAGATTGGGGGGACTTCCTATGGCTACACCTTC. The full variable domain, rest sourced from reference TRBV5-1 and TRBJ1-2, is KAGVTQTPRYLIKTRGQQVTLSCSPISGHRSVSWYQQTPGQGLQFLFEYFSETQRNKGNFPGRFSGRQFSNSRSEMNVSTLELGDSALYLCASSPQIGGTSYGYTFGSGTRLTVV.

V gene TRBV2 combines with J gene TRBJ2-1; TRBD2 matches at 13 bases. With V trimmed by 10 bases and J by 9 bases, 9 bases remained unmatched. In germline, CDR1 is SNHLY, CDR2 FYNNEI. This CDR3 region has 14 residues. CDR3 DNA sequence: TGTGCCACCTCCGGGACTAGCGGGATTAGTGAGCAGTTCTTC. Translated: CATSGTSGISEQFF.

The V and J genes are TRBV5-1 and TRBJ2-3; 10 bases align to TRBD2. Trimming at V came to 3 bases and at J to 0 bases, leaving 4 bases not matched to a gene. The germline CDR1 and CDR2 sequences are SGHRS and YFSETQ. The length of the CDR3 is 16 residues. CDR3 bases: TGCGCCAGCAGCTACCTGACTAGCGGGAGCACAGATACGCAGTATTTT. Translating gives CASSYLTSGSTDTQYF.

The chain couples TRBV2 to TRBJ1-1; D might be TRBD1 (5 bases). Germline assignment: CDR1 SNHLY and CDR2 FYNNEI. Trimming pared 10 bases from V and 1 base from J, leaving 13 bases between. This CDR3 contains 13 residues. The CDR3 nucleotides are TGTGCCACTAGCGCGCAGGGGAACACTGAAGCTTTCTTT. As protein: CATSAQGNTEAFF.

The rearrangement links TRBV11-2 to TRBJ2-1; TRBD2 aligns across 8 bases. This CDR3 is built from 16 residues. Germline values: CDR1 SGHAT, CDR2 FQNNGV. The J segment lost 9 bases and the V segment lost 1 base, leaving 11 bases of the junction unmatched. CDR3 DNA: TGTGCCAGCAGCTTAGCACCGGGACTAGTATCGAGTGAGCAGTTCTTC. It codes for CASSLAPGLVSSEQFF.

The chain combines TRBV4-3 with TRBJ1-1, with a tentative D call TRBD1 (6 bases). Trimming shortened V by 4 bases and J by 1 base, and 22 bases separated the two germline ends. Per germline, CDR1 LGHNA and CDR2 YSLEER. The CDR3 is 18 residues long. The CDR3 DNA reads TGCGCCAGCAGCCGAGAGCTAGGGGGGGTGACGGAGAACACTGAAGCTTTCTTT. As protein: CASSRELGGVTENTEAFF.

The chain has TRBV4-1 and TRBJ2-5; TRBD2 matches 10 bases. Losses at the gene ends were 1 base for V and 5 bases for J; bases not matched to a gene: 10. Germline values: CDR1 MGHRA, CDR2 YSYEKL. This CDR3 is 17 amino acids long. In DNA, the CDR3 is TGCGCCAGCAGCCAAGTTCTAGCGGGAGTATATTTGGAGACCCAGTACTTC. Residues: CASSQVLAGVYLETQYF.

The CDR3 here is CASSFYGGTTYEQYF. CDR3 DNA: TGCGCCAGCAGCTTTTACGGGGGGACCACCTACGAGCAGTACTTC. This chain connects TRBV5-1 to TRBJ2-7; TRBD2 matches at 7 bases. Germline lookup yields CDR1 SGHRS and CDR2 YFSETQ. The J segment lost 2 bases and the V segment lost 2 bases, leaving 7 bases of the junction unmatched. The CDR3 runs 15 residues.

This clone was seen a few times. The V gene is TRBV19, the J gene TRBJ2-7; 9 bases align to TRBD1. CDR1 LNHDA and CDR2 SQIVND come from the germline V gene (reference sequence). CDR3 size: 14 residues. V shed 6 bases, J shed 3 bases, and the junction held 6 bases outside the gene matches. As DNA, the CDR3 is TGTGCCAGTAGGGGGACAGGGTCCAGCTACGAGCAGTACTTC. Its translation: CASRGTGSSYEQYF.

This clone occurred a few times. The chain recombines TRBV6-6 with TRBJ1-4; 8 positions match TRBD1. CDR1 and CDR2 from the germline V gene are MNHNY and SVGAGI (reference sequence). There are 16 residues in the CDR3. The V and J ends lost 5 bases and 5 bases, in that order; junction bases with no gene match: 10. The CDR3 DNA reads as TGTGCCAGCAGTAAAAGGACAGGGCTTGGGAATGAAAAACTGTTTTTT. Residues: CASSKRTGLGNEKLFF.

The chain is built from TRBV27 and TRBJ2-5; the match to TRBD1 covers 7 bases. Unmatched junction bases numbered 6, after V lost 7 bases and J lost 4 bases. This CDR3 spans 13 amino acids. Germline CDR1 reads MNHEY; CDR2 reads SMNVEV (reference sequence). The CDR3 coding sequence is TGTGCCAGCAAAAGACAGGGAAGAGAGACCCAGTACTTC. It codes for CASKRQGRETQYF.

The chain combines TRBV9 with TRBJ2-3; a possible D gene is TRBD1 (6 bases). Germline assignment: CDR1 SGDLS and CDR2 YYNGEE. The CDR3 is made up of 14 amino acids. V gave up 0 bases and J gave up 9 bases, with 14 bases separating them. This CDR3 is CASSVASPGDTQYF. As DNA, the CDR3 is TGTGCCAGCAGCGTAGCATCCCCAGGGGACACGCAGTATTTT.

The gene calls are TRBV19 and TRBJ1-2; D might be TRBD1 (6 bases). Per germline, CDR1 LNHDA and CDR2 SQIVND (reference sequence). The CDR3 length is 13 residues. V dropped 7 bases and J dropped 10 bases, with 19 bases sitting between them. DNA for the CDR3: TGTGCCAGTACCGTACAGGGATCCTTGGACTACACCTTC. This translates into CASTVQGSLDYTF.

This chain connects TRBV28 to TRBJ2-7; TRBD1 might be the D (6 bases). Trimming took 6 bases from V and 1 from J, leaving 10 bases between them. Germline CDR1 and CDR2: MDHEN and SYDVKM. The CDR3 is made up of 13 amino acids. The CDR3 DNA sequence: TGTGCCAGCAGATCCGGGACATCCTACGAGCAGTACTTC. Translated: CASRSGTSYEQYF.